This T cell receptor beta chain was sequenced during a study of blood T cells in healthy people across ages. Study-level points and caveats: Estimates drawn from one million T cells were deemed to understate diversity.

PCR was performed a second time for about 7 to 11 cycles using a sample-barcoded 5' primer and a J-beta primer mix. From each sample, at least 2.5 million paired-end reads containing CDR3 were obtained. TCRdb re-called the 5' RACE reads with MiXCR, one entry per CDR3 protein. The table records 450,000 to 700,000 distinct CDR3 sequences, 25% to 30% of them present only once. Every sample yielded at least 6.5 million isolated PBMCs. As regards this clonotype: Its target is not known.

The TCR sequence derives from a woman in her seventies in good health. Source material: blood.

This chain's CDR3 is CASSPQGQGEETQYF. The CDR3 DNA sequence: TGTGCCAGCAGCCCCCAGGGACAGGGAGAAGAGACCCAGTACTTC. V gene TRBV7-9 combines with J gene TRBJ2-5; 9 bases align to TRBD1. The V and J ends lost 5 bases and 3 bases, in that order; junction bases with no gene match: 7. Germline assignment: CDR1 SEHNR and CDR2 FQNEAQ (reference sequence). There are 15 residues in the CDR3.